The following is a T cell receptor beta chain sequence with its context. Its binding antigen is unknown. There are no base qualities to consult, and no much larger clone falls within one base. Taken from the germline V gene (reference sequence), the CDR1 and CDR2 loops are LGHDT and YNNKEL. Ends trimmed: V by 2 bases, J by 3 bases; bases unmatched to a gene: 4. The CDR3 contains 15 residues, cysteine and phenylalanine counted. Only CDR3 DNA remains: 45 bases, in frame from the first base. Collaborating institutions collected whole blood in K2EDTA tubes following their own protocols. For TCRbeta analysis, collaborator samples were shipped as frozen whole blood, as isolated PBMCs, or as DNA extracted from either sample type. The immunoSEQ Assay, a bias-controlled multiplex PCR, was used to amplify TCRbeta CDR3 regions from genomic DNA. The original pipeline was this. The number of nucleated cells in each sample was estimated by amplification of reference gene primers within the assay. To quantify the absolute abundance of each unique TCRbeta CDR3 rearrangement, sequence reads were collapsed and filtered. Productive Simpson clonality was computed per sample as the square root of Simpson's diversity index over productive rearrangements. In TCRdb, the immuneACCESS table is reduced to in-frame sequences with V and J assigned. These tables do not hold every clone; where another copy was compared, an unresolved V gene accounts for under half, and the others remain unexplained. V, J and clone size were drawn from that table, and D and trimming were deduced from the DNA. This sample lists approximately 140,000 clones; roughly 90% were detected once. The top ten hold around 4% of the sample.

The data were obtained in a study of blood T cell repertoires in COVID-19 (dated by TCRdb to about 2020). Background for the entire study: Samples from collaborators originated in the United States, Italy and Spain and spanned both the acute and convalescent phases of COVID-19. The prospective study material was composed of cDNA or gDNA derived from T cells, B-cell-depleted T cells, or PBMCs. The dataset comprised deeply sampled blood TCRbeta repertoires from subjects exposed to, actively infected with, or recovered from COVID-19. The repertoires were made available in a free public database intended to serve as a resource for research on the immune response to SARS-CoV-2. The samples were drawn from the first 160 participants of the ongoing ImmuneRACE study and from 1,200 or so subjects provided by 6 global collaborators. Sample metadata almost always included a de-identified subject ID, COVID-19 status, age in years and sex. Where available, HLA class I and class II types were obtained from metadata supplied by the sample provider rather than from assay-based typing.

Beyond this particular receptor, the publication reports: How much clinical and demographic metadata was included differed by source and by participant, and the metadata was provided uncurated.

The sequencing input was peripheral blood. The source is a woman in her sixties with active or convalescent COVID-19. Recombination connected TRBV3-1 (or the pseudogene TRBV3-2) to TRBJ1-2; a stretch of 9 junction bases matches TRBD1. CDR3 loop: CASSQPGQGHYGYTF. The nucleotide sequence is TGTGCCAGCAGCCAACCGGGACAGGGACACTATGGCTACACCTTC.